These 26 T cell receptor beta chains were all obtained from the same sample, sequenced in a study of T cell responses to AZD1222 COVID-19 vaccine. The data were produced by immunoSEQ multiplex PCR, yet TCRdb's version contains in-frame clones alone and is incomplete. The sample includes about 110,000 clones, about 90% of them seen just once. Sequenced material: peripheral blood, taken 28 days after the second AZD1222 dose. The receptors here all came from an adult who received the AZD1222 COVID-19 vaccine.

The rearrangement joins TRBV27 to TRBJ2-2; D is unclear. The germline V and J ends were trimmed by 5 bases and 1 base, with 8 bases remaining between them. The germline gives CDR1 MNHEY, CDR2 SMNVEV (reference sequence). This CDR3 has 14 amino acids. CDR3 nucleotides: TGTGCCAGCAGTCCCTCGTGGAACACCGGGGAGCTGTTTTTT. It yields the protein CASSPSWNTGELFF.

The V and J genes are TRBV3-1 (or the pseudogene TRBV3-2) and TRBJ2-3; 7 nucleotides line up with TRBD2. This CDR3 spans 16 amino acids. CDR1 and CDR2 (germline): LGHDT, YNNKEL (reference sequence). Trimming at V came to 1 base and at J to 3 bases, leaving 7 bases not matched to a gene. The CDR3 sequence is CASSQVGGSLTDTQYF. CDR3 in DNA: TGTGCCAGCAGCCAAGTGGGAGGGAGCCTTACAGATACGCAGTATTTT.

This clone occurred a few times. This chain uses TRBV19 with TRBJ2-1; D perhaps matches TRBD2 (5 bases). The CDR3 runs to 15 residues. CDR1 is LNHDA, CDR2 SQIVND, per germline (reference sequence). Trimming took 3 bases from V and 5 from J, leaving 14 bases between them. The CDR3 is CASSIMQAGDNEQFF. CDR3 bases: TGTGCCAGTAGTATTATGCAGGCCGGGGACAATGAGCAGTTCTTC. The variable domain in full, completed from reference TRBV19 and TRBJ2-1, reads DGGITQSPKYLFRKEGQNVTLSCEQNLNHDAMYWYRQDPGQGLRLIYYSQIVNDFQKGDIAEGYSVSREKKESFPLTVTSAQKNPTAFYLCASSIMQAGDNEQFFGPGTRLTVL.

As for this clone: One end of the junction is discordant with germline, which a read error may explain. The rearrangement joins TRBV6-6 to TRBJ2-7; TRBD1 aligns across 10 bases. CDR1 is MNHNY, CDR2 SVGAGI, per germline (reference sequence). The length of the CDR3 is 16 residues. CDR3 DNA: TGTGCCGCCTGGGGGGGACAGGGGTACGTAGGGTACGAGCAGCACTTC. Translation gives CAAWGGQGYVGYEQHF.

This chain uses TRBV19 with TRBJ1-3; D is uncertain. This CDR3 is built from 15 residues. With 6 bases removed from V and 2 bases from J, the gap between germline ends came to 14 bases. CDR1 and CDR2 (germline): LNHDA, SQIVND (reference sequence). The CDR3 spells CASSLAQIPGNTIYF. Here the CDR3 DNA reads TGTGCCAGTAGCCTTGCGCAAATTCCTGGAAACACCATATATTTT.

V and J are TRBV29-1 and TRBJ2-2; D possibly matches TRBD1 or TRBD2 (5 bases each). With 3 bases removed from V and 1 base from J, the gap between germline ends came to 12 bases. This CDR3 is 15 amino acids long. Germline assignment: CDR1 SQVTM and CDR2 ANQGSEA. For the CDR3, the DNA is TGCAGCGTTGAGGGTTGGGGGATGAACACCGGGGAGCTGTTTTTT. Translation gives CSVEGWGMNTGELFF.

The CDR3 here is CASRETDLSGNTIYF. Here the CDR3 DNA reads TGTGCCAGCAGAGAGACGGACCTCTCTGGAAACACCATATATTTT. The rearrangement joins TRBV3-1 (or the pseudogene TRBV3-2) to TRBJ1-3; D ambiguous. The CDR3 has 15 residues. V was clipped by 6 bases and J by 0 bases, with 12 bases between them. The germline gives CDR1 LGHDT, CDR2 YNNKEL (reference sequence).

The rearrangement joins TRBV9 to TRBJ1-2, with 11 nucleotides matching TRBD1. In germline, CDR1 is SGDLS, CDR2 YYNGEE. The CDR3 loop spans 14 amino acids. After removal of 2 bases from V and 8 bases from J, the junction contained 5 bases not matched to a gene. The CDR3 protein is CASSVRGQGDGYTF. The CDR3, as DNA: TGTGCCAGCAGCGTCAGGGGACAGGGGGACGGCTACACCTTC. Full variable domain (outside the CDR3, taken from reference TRBV9 and TRBJ1-2): DSGVTQTPKHLITATGQRVTLRCSPRSGDLSVYWYQQSLDQGLQFLIQYYNGEERAKGNILERFSAQQFPDLHSELNLSSLELGDSALYFCASSVRGQGDGYTFGSGTRLTVV.

The chain uses TRBV6-5 and TRBJ1-1; tentatively, D is TRBD1 (5 bases). V lost 2 bases and J 4 bases, leaving 14 bases between the germline ends. The CDR3 length is 15 residues. Germline loops: CDR1 MNHEY, CDR2 SVGAGI. In DNA form, the CDR3 reads TGTGCCAGCAGTTACGGGGCGGTAGATGGCACTGAAGCTTTCTTT. Protein product: CASSYGAVDGTEAFF.

This clone was detected only once. The chain couples TRBV3-1 (or the pseudogene TRBV3-2) to TRBJ2-7; 7 nucleotides agree with TRBD1. Germline values: CDR1 LGHDT, CDR2 YNNKEL (reference sequence). V was clipped by 3 bases and J by 0 bases; unmatched bases: 11. There are 17 residues in the CDR3. CDR3 DNA sequence: TGTGCCAGCAGCCATATACAGGGGCTTTCTAGCTCCTACGAGCAGTACTTC. Translating gives CASSHIQGLSSSYEQYF.

The J gene is TRBJ1-1, the V gene TRBV11-3; D may be TRBD1 (6 bases). Trimming stripped 8 bases from V and 4 bases from J, with 14 bases between. Germline V gene sequence: CDR1 SGHNT, CDR2 YENEEA. This CDR3 is 13 amino acids long. The CDR3 spells CASGIRGGTEAFF. For the CDR3, the DNA is TGTGCCAGCGGGATCCGAGGGGGCACTGAAGCTTTCTTT.

V and J are TRBV27 and TRBJ2-1, with TRBD2 identical over 11 bases. CDR1 MNHEY and CDR2 SMNVEV come from the germline V gene (reference sequence). The CDR3 sequence is 15 residues long. V shed 6 bases, J shed 7 bases, and the junction held 8 bases outside the gene matches. CDR3 loop: CASRPLAGVLNEQFF. CDR3 sequence (DNA): TGTGCCAGCAGGCCACTAGCGGGAGTTCTTAATGAGCAGTTCTTC.

The rearrangement uses TRBV5-4 and TRBJ1-1; no clear D. The germline V and J ends were trimmed by 2 bases and 7 bases, with 9 bases remaining between them. Germline V lookup: CDR1 SGHNT, CDR2 YYREEE (reference sequence). The CDR3 covers 12 residues. The CDR3 nucleotides are TGTGCCAGCAGCTTAGGGTTCGATGAAGCTTTCTTT. Its translation is CASSLGFDEAFF.

This chain connects TRBV27 to TRBJ1-6; unclear D gene. V was clipped by 4 bases and J by 9 bases, with 10 bases between them. Germline V lookup: CDR1 MNHEY, CDR2 SMNVEV (reference sequence). CDR3 length: 13 residues. CDR3 sequence: CASSWALGSPLHF. CDR3 nucleotide sequence: TGTGCCAGCAGTTGGGCGCTGGGTTCACCCCTCCACTTT.

The V and J genes are TRBV3-1 (or the pseudogene TRBV3-2) and TRBJ2-7, with a tentative D call TRBD2 (5 bases). Germline CDR1 reads LGHDT; CDR2 reads YNNKEL (reference sequence). V lost 4 bases, J lost 7 bases, and 14 bases lay in between. This CDR3 contains 13 residues. The CDR3 spells CASSLGSGGEQYF. DNA of the CDR3: TGTGCCAGCAGCCTAGGGTCAGGCGGGGAGCAGTACTTC.

The chain is built from TRBV18 and TRBJ2-7, with 7 positions matching TRBD1. The CDR3 length is 15 residues. Germline V gene lookup returns CDR1 KGHSH and CDR2 LQKENI. With V trimmed by 1 base and J by 2 bases, 5 bases remained unmatched. The CDR3 protein is CASSPLSRGTYEQYF. In nucleotides, the CDR3 is TGTGCCAGCTCACCACTGTCCAGGGGGACCTACGAGCAGTACTTC.

J is TRBJ1-5 and V is TRBV11-3; D is uncertain. V was cut by 2 bases and J by 4 bases, with 9 bases left in between. Germline V gene lookup returns CDR1 SGHNT and CDR2 YENEEA. The CDR3 loop spans 14 amino acids. This CDR3 is CASSLQSGNQPQHF. CDR3 in DNA: TGTGCCAGCAGCTTACAATCTGGGAATCAGCCCCAGCATTTT.

This clone was seen repeatedly, ten times or more. This sequence joins TRBV2 and TRBJ2-3; D possibly corresponds to TRBD1 (6 bases). V was cut by 7 bases and J by 3 bases, with 14 bases left in between. The germline CDR1 and CDR2 sequences are SNHLY and FYNNEI. The CDR3 contains 14 residues. As DNA, the CDR3 is TGTGCCAGCACTGGGGGCCAGGGAACAGATACGCAGTATTTT. Its translation: CASTGGQGTDTQYF.

The V and J genes are TRBV24-1 and TRBJ2-7; D remains ambiguous. Germline CDR1 reads KGHDR; CDR2 reads SFDVKD. The V end was cut by 1 base, the J end by 6 bases, with 15 bases between. The CDR3 runs to 15 residues. The CDR3 DNA reads TGTGCCACCAGTGATTTACCCCCCCTACATAGCGAGCAGTACTTC. The encoded protein is CATSDLPPLHSEQYF.

J is TRBJ2-1 and V is TRBV6-4; D may be TRBD1 (5 bases). The germline gives CDR1 MRHNA, CDR2 SNTAGT. V shed 4 bases and J shed 0 bases, with 10 bases lying between them. CDR3 size: 15 residues. CDR3 in DNA: TGTGCCAGCAGTGTGGACACGAGCTCCTACAATGAGCAGTTCTTC. Its translation: CASSVDTSSYNEQFF.

The count of this clone is one. This chain links TRBV2 with TRBJ1-2, with D possibly TRBD1 on 6 matching bases. The germline V and J ends were trimmed by 6 bases and 8 bases, with 16 bases remaining between them. Germline V lookup: CDR1 SNHLY, CDR2 FYNNEI. The CDR3 has 13 amino acids. CDR3 loop: CASRGVGGGGYTF. The CDR3 region has the DNA TGTGCCAGCAGGGGGGTAGGGGGAGGAGGCTACACCTTC. The full variable domain, in which reference TRBV2 and TRBJ1-2 provide the parts outside the CDR3, is EPEVTQTPSHQVTQMGQEVILRCVPISNHLYFYWYRQILGQKVEFLVSFYNNEISEKSEIFDDQFSVERPDGSNFTLKIRSTKLEDSAMYFCASRGVGGGGYTFGSGTRLTVV.

In its sample, this clone was seen once. CDR3 sequence reads: CASSLQGALETQYF. For the CDR3, the DNA is TGTGCCAGCAGCCTACAGGGGGCTTTGGAGACCCAGTACTTC. J is TRBJ2-5 and V is TRBV6-5; 9 bases line up with TRBD1. This CDR3 region has 14 residues. V gave up 6 bases and J gave up 5 bases; unmatched junction bases: 7. The germline V gene encodes CDR1 MNHEY and CDR2 SVGAGI.

By sample fraction, this clone is medium-sized (0.01 to 0.1%). The chain carries TRBV6-4 and TRBJ1-5; D uncertain. V was cut by 3 bases and J by 3 bases, with 6 bases left in between. Looked up from germline, CDR1 is MRHNA and CDR2 is SNTAGT. This CDR3 region has 13 residues. CDR3 sequence: CASSETDNQPQHF. CDR3 nucleotide sequence: TGTGCCAGCAGTGAAACAGACAATCAGCCCCAGCATTTT.

The J gene is TRBJ1-1, the V gene TRBV27; D remains unclear. Trimming took off 0 bases at V and 2 bases at J, with 13 bases between the two ends. The germline V gene encodes CDR1 MNHEY and CDR2 SMNVEV (reference sequence). The CDR3 is 16 residues long. The CDR3 coding sequence is TGTGCCAGCAGTTTATCCGTCAGGCACAGAAACACTGAAGCTTTCTTT. Translated: CASSLSVRHRNTEAFF.

The chain has TRBV5-6 and TRBJ1-5; the D is unclear. The length of the CDR3 is 13 residues. V shed 3 bases and J shed 3 bases, with 7 bases lying between them. CDR1 is SGHDT, CDR2 YYEEEE, per germline. CDR3 sequence reads: CASSSTNNQPQHF. The CDR3 DNA reads TGTGCCAGCAGCTCGACAAACAATCAGCCCCAGCATTTT. Full variable domain (missing parts from reference TRBV5-6 and TRBJ1-5): DAGVTQSPTHLIKTRGQQVTLRCSPKSGHDTVSWYQQALGQGPQFIFQYYEEEERQRGNFPDRFSGHQFPNYSSELNVNALLLGDSALYLCASSSTNNQPQHFGDGTRLSIL.

The chain couples TRBV6-5 to TRBJ2-3; 7 bases fit TRBD1. Trimming at V came to 5 bases and at J to 5 bases, leaving 4 bases not matched to a gene. Germline V gives CDR1 MNHEY, CDR2 SVGAGI. This CDR3 region has 13 residues. Written as DNA, the CDR3 is TGTGCCAGCAGTATCTACAGGGGAGATACGCAGTATTTT. Protein: CASSIYRGDTQYF.